This T cell receptor beta chain was obtained from a study of early T cells in non-severe SARS-CoV-2 infection. Study-wide results and limits: In VDJdb matching, anti-spike CD8 responses were favored while private and CD4 specificities went missing.

The library protocol tagged individual cDNA molecules with unique molecular identifiers. TCRdb processed the 5' RACE reads anew with MiXCR; each CDR3 protein has one entry. The table shows fewer than 40,000 distinct CDR3 sequences, with around 6.3% occurring only once. This clonotype was counted many times. Its antigen is undetermined. What was sequenced was whole blood. This sequence was found in an adult who was a healthcare worker with PCR-confirmed SARS-CoV-2 infection or an uninfected control (not recorded which).

CDR3 DNA: TGTGCCAGTGACGGGAGACAACAAGAGACCCAGTACTTC. This gives the protein CASDGRQQETQYF. The gene calls are TRBV28 and TRBJ2-5, with D maybe TRBD2 (6 bases). This CDR3 region has 13 residues. Per germline, CDR1 MDHEN and CDR2 SYDVKM. V gave up 9 bases and J gave up 2 bases, with 13 bases separating them.